This T cell receptor beta chain is from a study of technical replicates of blood from a handful of donors. Germline-derived CDR1 and CDR2 are MNHEY and SVGAGI. J gave up 6 bases and V 6 bases, and 7 bases lay outside the gene matches. The CDR3 extends over 13 amino acids. The table came from immunoSEQ multiplex PCR; TCRdb's copy has only in-frame clones and leaves some out. This sample yields around 80,000 clones, of which around 94% are seen a single time; under 0.5% belongs to the top ten. The chain carries TRBV6-5 and TRBJ2-7, with 8 bases that match TRBD1. The receptor was isolated from a human donor in good health. Sequencing input: T cells isolated from PBMCs. CDR3 residues: CASRTGTGPEQYF. The CDR3 nucleotides read TGTGCCAGCAGGACAGGGACAGGCCCCGAGCAGTACTTC.